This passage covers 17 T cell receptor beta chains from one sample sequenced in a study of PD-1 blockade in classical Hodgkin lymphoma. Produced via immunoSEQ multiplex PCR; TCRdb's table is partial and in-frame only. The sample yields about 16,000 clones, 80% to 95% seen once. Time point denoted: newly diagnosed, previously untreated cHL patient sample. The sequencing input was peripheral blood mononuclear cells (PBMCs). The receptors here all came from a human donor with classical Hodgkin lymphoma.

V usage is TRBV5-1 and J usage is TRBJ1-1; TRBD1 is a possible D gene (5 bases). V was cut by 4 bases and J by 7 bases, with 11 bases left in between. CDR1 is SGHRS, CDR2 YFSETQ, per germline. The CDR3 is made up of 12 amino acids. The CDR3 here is CASSQDSYEAFF. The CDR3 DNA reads TGCGCCAGCAGCCAAGACAGCTATGAAGCTTTCTTT.

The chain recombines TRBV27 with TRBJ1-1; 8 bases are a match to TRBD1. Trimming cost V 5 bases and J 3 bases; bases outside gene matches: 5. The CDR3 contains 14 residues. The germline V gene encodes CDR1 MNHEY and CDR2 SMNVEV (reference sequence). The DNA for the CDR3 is TGTGCCAGCAGTCCCGGACAGGGACACACTGAAGCTTTCTTT. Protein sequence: CASSPGQGHTEAFF.

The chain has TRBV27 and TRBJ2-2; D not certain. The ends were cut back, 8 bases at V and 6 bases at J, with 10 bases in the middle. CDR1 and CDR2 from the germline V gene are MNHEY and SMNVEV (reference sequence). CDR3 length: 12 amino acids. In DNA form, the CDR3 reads TGTGCCAGCCGGATACTTCCCGGGGAGCTGTTTTTT. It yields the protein CASRILPGELFF.

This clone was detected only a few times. CDR3: CATSQGRNMVTNEKLFF. CDR3 nucleotide sequence: TGTGCCACCAGCCAGGGACGGAATATGGTCACTAATGAAAAACTGTTTTTT. The J gene is TRBJ1-4, the V gene TRBV10-3; D might be TRBD1 (5 bases). The CDR3 is 17 amino acids. Germline V CDR1 and CDR2: ENHRY, SYGVKD. Trimming removed 10 bases at V and 2 bases at J, with 23 bases between.

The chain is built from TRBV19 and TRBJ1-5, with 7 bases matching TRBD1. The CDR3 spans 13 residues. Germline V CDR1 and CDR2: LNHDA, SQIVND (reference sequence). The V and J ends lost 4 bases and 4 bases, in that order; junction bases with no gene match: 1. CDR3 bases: TGTGCCAGTAGTAGGGACAGAAATCAGCCCCAGCATTTT. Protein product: CASSRDRNQPQHF.

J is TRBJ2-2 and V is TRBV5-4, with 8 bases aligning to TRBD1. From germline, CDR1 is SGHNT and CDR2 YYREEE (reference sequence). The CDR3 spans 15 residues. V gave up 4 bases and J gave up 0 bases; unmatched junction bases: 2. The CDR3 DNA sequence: TGTGCCAGCAGCCGGGGACAGGCGAACACCGGGGAGCTGTTTTTT. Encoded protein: CASSRGQANTGELFF.

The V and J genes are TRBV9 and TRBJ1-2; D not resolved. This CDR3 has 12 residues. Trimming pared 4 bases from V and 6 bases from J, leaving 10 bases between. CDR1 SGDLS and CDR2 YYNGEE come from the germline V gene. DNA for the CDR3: TGTGCCAGCAGCACAACCCGCGATGGCTACACCTTC. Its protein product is CASSTTRDGYTF.

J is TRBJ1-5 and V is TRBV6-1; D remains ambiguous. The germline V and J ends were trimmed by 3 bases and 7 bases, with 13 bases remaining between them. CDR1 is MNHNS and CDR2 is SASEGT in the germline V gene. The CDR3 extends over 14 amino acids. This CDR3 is CASSEIPHGQPQHF. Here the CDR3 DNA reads TGTGCCAGCAGTGAGATTCCCCACGGGCAGCCCCAGCATTTT.

DNA for the CDR3: TGTGCCAGCAGGGATGGGGGCAATCAGCCCCAGCATTTT. It encodes CASRDGGNQPQHF. V usage is TRBV2 and J usage is TRBJ1-5, with unresolved D. The CDR3 is 13 amino acids. CDR1 is SNHLY and CDR2 is FYNNEI in the germline V gene. The V and J ends lost 6 bases and 2 bases respectively, with 8 bases between them.

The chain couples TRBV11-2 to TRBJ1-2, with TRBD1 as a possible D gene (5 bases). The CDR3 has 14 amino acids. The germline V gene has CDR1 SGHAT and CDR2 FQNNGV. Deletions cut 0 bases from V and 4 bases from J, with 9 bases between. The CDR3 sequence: CASSLDLGAYGYTF. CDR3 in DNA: TGTGCCAGCAGCTTAGATCTCGGGGCCTATGGCTACACCTTC.

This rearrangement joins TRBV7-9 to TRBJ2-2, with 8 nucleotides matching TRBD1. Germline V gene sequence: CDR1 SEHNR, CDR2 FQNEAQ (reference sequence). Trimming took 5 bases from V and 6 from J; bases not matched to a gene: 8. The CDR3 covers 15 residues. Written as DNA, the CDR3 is TGTGCCAGCAGCCGATCTGGACAGGGATCCGGGGAGCTGTTTTTT. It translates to CASSRSGQGSGELFF. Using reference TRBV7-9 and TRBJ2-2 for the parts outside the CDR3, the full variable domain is DTGVSQNPRHKITKRGQNVTFRCDPISEHNRLYWYRQTLGQGPEFLTYFQNEAQLEKSRLLSDRFSAERPKGSFSTLEIQRTEQGDSAMYLCASSRSGQGSGELFFGEGSRLTVL.

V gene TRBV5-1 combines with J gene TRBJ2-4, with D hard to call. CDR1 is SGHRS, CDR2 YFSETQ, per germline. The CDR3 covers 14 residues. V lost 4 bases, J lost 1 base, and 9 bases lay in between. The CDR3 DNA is TGCGCCAGCAGCCTAATATCGGCCAAAAACATTCAGTACTTC. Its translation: CASSLISAKNIQYF.

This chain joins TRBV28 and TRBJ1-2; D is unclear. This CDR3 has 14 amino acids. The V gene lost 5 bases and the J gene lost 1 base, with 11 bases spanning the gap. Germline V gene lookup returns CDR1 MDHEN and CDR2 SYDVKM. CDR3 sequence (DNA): TGTGCCAGCAGTATCATACAGAGTAACTATGGCTACACCTTC. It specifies CASSIIQSNYGYTF.

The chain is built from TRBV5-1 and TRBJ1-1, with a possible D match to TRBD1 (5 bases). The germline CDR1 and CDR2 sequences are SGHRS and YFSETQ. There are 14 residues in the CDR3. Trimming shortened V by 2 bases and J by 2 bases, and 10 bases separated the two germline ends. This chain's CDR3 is CASSLNQGNTEAFF. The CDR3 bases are TGCGCCAGCAGCTTAAATCAGGGAAACACTGAAGCTTTCTTT.

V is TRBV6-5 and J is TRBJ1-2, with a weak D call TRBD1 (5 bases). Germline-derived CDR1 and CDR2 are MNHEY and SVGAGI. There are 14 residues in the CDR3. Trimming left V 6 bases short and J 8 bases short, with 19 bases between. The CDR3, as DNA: TGTGCCAGCAGGGAACACAGGCTCAACGAGGGCTACACCTTC. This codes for CASREHRLNEGYTF.

CDR3 DNA sequence: TGCACCAGCAGCCAAGATACGGACCTCTATGGCTACACCTTC. Protein sequence: CTSSQDTDLYGYTF. The chain couples TRBV1 to TRBJ1-2. TRBV1 counts as a pseudogene. CDR3 length: 14 amino acids.

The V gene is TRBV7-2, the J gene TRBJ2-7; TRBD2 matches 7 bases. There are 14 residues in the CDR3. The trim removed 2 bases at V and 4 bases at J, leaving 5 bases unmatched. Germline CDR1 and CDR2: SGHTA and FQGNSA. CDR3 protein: CASSLKSSGYEQYF. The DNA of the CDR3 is TGTGCCAGCAGCTTAAAGTCTAGCGGATACGAGCAGTACTTC.